This T cell receptor beta chain was captured in a study of blood T cell repertoires in COVID-19. Seattle patients were enrolled during active infection and followed longitudinally. TCRdb keeps only in-frame clones here, not all; method: immunoSEQ multiplex PCR. This table has some 290,000 clones, roughly nine tenths appearing once. The CDR3 is 15 amino acids. Germline V CDR1 and CDR2: LGHDT, YNNKEL (reference sequence). V lost 5 bases, J lost 1 base, and 14 bases lay in between. V usage is TRBV3-1 (or the pseudogene TRBV3-2) and J usage is TRBJ2-5; TRBD2 might be the D (6 bases). Material: peripheral blood. The clonotype was recovered from a woman aged 25-40 years with COVID-19, enrolled during active disease. In DNA, the CDR3 is TGTGCCAGCAGCTTCGGGACTGGTTCCCAAGAGACCCAGTACTTC. Amino acid sequence: CASSFGTGSQETQYF.